Listed here are 21 T cell receptor beta chains from one sample, sequenced in a study of T cells in Graves' hyperthyroidism and ophthalmopathy. RNA transcripts yielded amplified TCR beta CDR3 regions. HTBI primers were used for first-round RT-PCR of the TCR CDR3. TCRdb called the multiplex PCR reads again in MiXCR, with one record for every CDR3 protein. The table includes approximately 740,000 distinct CDR3 sequences, approximately 14% detected once. The material sequenced was blood. These receptor sequences come from a young woman with Graves' hyperthyroidism.

This chain joins TRBV2 and TRBJ2-2, with D perhaps being TRBD1 or TRBD2 (7 bases each). Germline CDR1 SNHLY, CDR2 FYNNEI. Trimming stripped 8 bases from V and 2 bases from J, with 15 bases between. The CDR3 contains 15 residues. The CDR3 region has the DNA TGTGCCAGCGCCGGGGGGACAGTTAACACCGGGGAGCTGTTTTTT. Translating it yields CASAGGTVNTGELFF.

This clonotype was picked up many times. The chain employs TRBV11-2 and TRBJ2-1; perhaps TRBD2 as D (5 bases). Trimming took 0 bases from V and 5 from J, leaving 14 bases between them. The CDR3 runs to 16 residues. The germline CDR1 and CDR2 sequences are SGHAT and FQNNGV. In DNA, the CDR3 is TGTGCCAGCAGCTTAGATGGCCCTTGGGAGCACAATGAGCAGTTCTTC. Translating gives CASSLDGPWEHNEQFF.

V and J are TRBV4-1 and TRBJ2-1; the D is unclear. The CDR3 is 14 residues long. The V gene lost 1 base and the J gene lost 8 bases, with 12 bases spanning the gap. The germline V gene has CDR1 MGHRA and CDR2 YSYEKL. CDR3 protein: CASSQGIASDEQFF. The CDR3, as DNA: TGCGCCAGCAGCCAAGGTATAGCCTCCGATGAGCAGTTCTTC.

This clonotype was observed at least ten times. The V call is TRBV14, the J call TRBJ2-3, with D hard to call. CDR1 and CDR2 from the germline V gene are SGHDN and FVKESK. There are 16 residues in the CDR3. The V end was cut by 0 bases, the J end by 0 bases, with 10 bases between. CDR3 DNA: TGTGCCAGCAGCCAAGATGGTCGCAAGAGCACAGATACGCAGTATTTT. Protein: CASSQDGRKSTDTQYF.

In this sample, this clonotype turned up many times. This chain uses TRBV20-1 with TRBJ1-5, with TRBD1 matching over 8 bases. V shed 6 bases and J 4 bases; nucleotides not matched to a gene: 11. CDR1 is DFQATT, CDR2 SNEGSKA, per germline (reference sequence). CDR3 size: 15 residues. Here the CDR3 DNA reads TGCAGTGCGAGACGGGGACAGGCATCGAATCAGCCCCAGCATTTT. Translating gives CSARRGQASNQPQHF.

This clonotype was observed at least ten times. The rearrangement uses TRBV7-3 and TRBJ1-1; D unresolved. The CDR3 length is 15 residues. Germline-derived CDR1 and CDR2 are SGHTA and FQGTGA. The V and J ends lost 2 bases and 1 base respectively, with 11 bases between them. CDR3: CASSLGSPRNTEAFF. The DNA of the CDR3 is TGTGCCAGCAGCTTAGGTAGCCCGCGGAACACTGAAGCTTTCTTT.

Many counts were recorded for this clonotype. The V call is TRBV11-2, the J call TRBJ2-4; 10 bases map to TRBD2. The V gene end was trimmed by 3 bases and the J gene end by 8 bases; junction bases not matched to a gene: 10. The CDR3 has 16 amino acids. CDR1 and CDR2 (germline): SGHAT, FQNNGV. The CDR3 is CASSFGRTSGWDIQYF. As DNA, the CDR3 is TGTGCCAGCAGCTTTGGGCGGACTAGCGGATGGGACATTCAGTACTTC. The whole variable domain, remainder taken from reference TRBV11-2 and TRBJ2-4, is EAGVAQSPRYKIIEKRQSVAFWCNPISGHATLYWYQQILGQGPKLLIQFQNNGVVDDSQLPKDRFSAERLKGVDSTLKIQPAKLEDSAVYLCASSFGRTSGWDIQYFGAGTRLSVL.

This clonotype was observed a handful of times. The rearrangement links TRBV7-9 to TRBJ2-1; D may be TRBD1 (6 bases). The V end was cut by 5 bases, the J end by 5 bases, with 16 bases between. Germline V lookup: CDR1 SEHNR, CDR2 FQNEAQ (reference sequence). The CDR3 sequence is 15 residues long. In nucleotides, the CDR3 is TGTGCCAGCAGCCGTATGACAGGCTCAGACAATGAGCAGTTCTTC. Residues: CASSRMTGSDNEQFF.

This clonotype showed up many times. The genes are TRBV4-1 and TRBJ2-7, with D possibly matching TRBD2 (6 bases). V gave up 4 bases and J gave up 4 bases, with 17 bases separating them. CDR3 size: 15 residues. Germline assignment: CDR1 MGHRA and CDR2 YSYEKL. CDR3 amino acids: CASSLISGSVYEQYF. Here the CDR3 DNA reads TGCGCCAGCAGCCTTATCAGCGGGTCGGTGTACGAGCAGTACTTC.

In regard to this clonotype: The junction differs from germline at one of its ends, possibly a read error. This sequence joins TRBV6-1 and TRBJ2-7, with D possibly TRBD2 on 6 matching bases. Per germline, CDR1 MNHNS and CDR2 SASEGT. The CDR3 length is 15 residues. In DNA form, the CDR3 reads TGTGCCAACAGTGCAGGGTCCGGGAGCTCCTACGAGCAGTACTTC. Translating gives CANSAGSGSSYEQYF.

The V and J genes are TRBV19 and TRBJ1-5; TRBD1 is a possible D gene (5 bases). CDR1 LNHDA and CDR2 SQIVND come from the germline V gene (reference sequence). The CDR3 length is 13 residues. Trimming stripped 3 bases from V and 3 bases from J, with 6 bases between. CDR3 in amino acids: CASSMGTNQPQHF. CDR3 sequence (DNA): TGTGCCAGTAGTATGGGGACCAATCAGCCCCAGCATTTT.

This clonotype has at least ten counts. The rearrangement links TRBV11-2 to TRBJ2-3; no reliable D call. CDR1 and CDR2 (germline): SGHAT, FQNNGV. This CDR3 is built from 15 residues. V was shortened by 2 bases and J by 0 bases, with 9 bases between the two germline ends. The DNA for the CDR3 is TGTGCCAGCAGCTTACACTCCGGGAGCACAGATACGCAGTATTTT. It translates to CASSLHSGSTDTQYF.

This clonotype was counted ten times or more. The gene calls are TRBV6-1 and TRBJ2-7; perhaps D is TRBD1 or TRBD2 (5 bases each). The germline V and J ends were trimmed by 5 bases and 7 bases, with 15 bases remaining between them. Germline CDR1 MNHNS, CDR2 SASEGT. CDR3 size: 13 residues. The CDR3 nucleotides read TGTGCCAGCAGTCCCCGGGGACGAGGAGAGCAGTACTTC. Protein sequence: CASSPRGRGEQYF.

The chain couples TRBV3-1 to TRBJ2-7, with a tentative D call TRBD1 (6 bases). This CDR3 has 20 residues. The germline V gene encodes CDR1 LGHDT and CDR2 YNNKEL (reference sequence). V shed 4 bases and J shed 7 bases, with 35 bases lying between them. The CDR3 region is CASSRPTHSGVSRPILEQYF. The CDR3 bases are TGTGCCAGCAGCCGACCGACCCACTCAGGGGTATCTCGCCCTATTTTGGAGCAGTACTTC.

This clonotype was seen more than once but under ten times. This chain links TRBV6-6 with TRBJ2-7, with TRBD2 identical over 10 bases. Germline assignment: CDR1 MNHNY and CDR2 SVGAGI (reference sequence). The CDR3 loop spans 19 amino acids. V lost 0 bases to trimming and J lost 7 bases; unmatched junction nucleotides: 18. CDR3 bases: TGTGCCAGCAGTTACTCTGACAGGGCTAAGGTACTAGCGGGATCTGAGCAGTACTTC. It yields the protein CASSYSDRAKVLAGSEQYF.

The chain is built from TRBV15 and TRBJ2-1, with D uncertain. This CDR3 comprises 16 residues. V was clipped by 4 bases and J by 8 bases, with 21 bases between them. CDR1 and CDR2 (germline): LNHNV, YYDKDF (reference sequence). CDR3 coding DNA: TGTGCCACCAGCACTGTACCAGCGCCGGGCGGCTATGAGCAGTTCTTC. It encodes CATSTVPAPGGYEQFF.

This clonotype was recorded many times. The V call is TRBV30, the J call TRBJ1-2; D gene unclear. Germline V gives CDR1 GTSNPN, CDR2 SVGIG (reference sequence). Trimming removed 3 bases at V and 1 base at J, with 9 bases between. The CDR3 runs 13 residues. This chain's CDR3 is CAWRVGINYGYTF. As DNA, the CDR3 is TGTGCCTGGAGGGTAGGGATTAACTATGGCTACACCTTC.

This clonotype was detected many times. The chain recombines TRBV7-8 with TRBJ1-5, with D perhaps matching TRBD1 (5 bases). The CDR3 runs 16 residues. V was clipped by 5 bases and J by 2 bases, with 16 bases between them. From germline, CDR1 is SGHVS and CDR2 FQNEAQ. CDR3 DNA sequence: TGTGCCAGCAGCCCCATCCCAGGGTCGGGCAATCAGCCCCAGCATTTT. Amino acids: CASSPIPGSGNQPQHF.

This rearrangement joins TRBV25-1 to TRBJ1-6; D remains unclear. V was trimmed by 2 bases and J by 7 bases, leaving 9 bases between them. Germline-derived CDR1 and CDR2 are MGHDK and SYGVNS. The CDR3 sequence is 14 residues long. The CDR3 sequence is CASSERRGNSPLHF. CDR3 sequence (DNA): TGTGCCAGCAGTGAACGTCGCGGGAATTCACCCCTCCACTTT.

This clonotype has ten or more counts. The chain employs TRBV11-3 and TRBJ1-3; no firm D call. Germline assignment: CDR1 SGHNT and CDR2 YENEEA. Trimming took 0 bases from V and 0 from J, leaving 3 bases between them. CDR3 length: 14 amino acids. The CDR3: CASSLEASGNTIYF. CDR3 coding DNA: TGTGCCAGCAGCTTAGAGGCCTCTGGAAACACCATATATTTT.

The J gene is TRBJ2-2, the V gene TRBV9; 7 bases align to TRBD1. The CDR3 contains 15 residues. The V gene end was trimmed by 4 bases and the J gene end by 3 bases; junction bases not matched to a gene: 6. Germline values: CDR1 SGDLS, CDR2 YYNGEE. The CDR3 bases are TGTGCCAGCAGCCCCAGGGGGAGAGACACCGGGGAGCTGTTTTTT. Amino acids: CASSPRGRDTGELFF.